This TCR beta chain derives from a study of shared clonotypes between healthy human individuals. Regarding this clone: The antigen remains undetermined.

Clones were sequenced by immunoSEQ multiplex PCR, and TCRdb holds only the in-frame ones, with some missing. The top ten hold about 1.1% of the sample, which has millions of clones, around 96% seen once. The CDR3 spans 17 residues. Germline-derived CDR1 and CDR2 are SQVTM and ANQGSEA. V shed 2 bases and J 1 base; nucleotides not matched to a gene: 8. CD8 cells regarded as naive lacked CD45RO, were positively chosen for CCR7, and omitted terminally differentiated effector memory CD45RA+ cells. Free of recent acute infections or vaccinations, the donors were healthy HIV-negative adults. Study-wide points: Non-shared clonotypes showed lower generation probabilities than clonotypes common to all four donors. Sampling was confined to blood; repertoires within tissues likely differ. With a handful of donors compared, around 5.4% of naive CD4 clonotypes were shared.

This clonotype was obtained from a man younger than 30 in good health. This chain uses TRBV29-1 with TRBJ2-3; the match to TRBD2 covers 11 bases. The sample was naive CD8+ T cells sorted from blood. The CDR3, as DNA: TGCAGCGTTGAAAATAGCGGGAGGGCCGGGGGCACAGATACGCAGTATTTT. It yields the protein CSVENSGRAGGTDTQYF.